This T cell receptor beta chain stems from a study of metastatic and nonmetastatic thyroid tumors. Across the whole study: Repertoires from blood and tumor or nodule tissue of malignant and benign thyroid patients were compared.

Study-wide findings and caveats: Relative to benign nodules, malignant thyroid tumors were reportedly characterized by significantly elevated TCR beta diversity in blood and tumor.

No treatment of any kind had been given to any patient before thyroid surgery. Sample share makes this clone medium-sized. The antigen is unknown. This specimen includes other DNA sequences encoding the same CDR3. Per germline, CDR1 MNHEY and CDR2 SMNVEV (reference sequence). The CDR3 runs to 14 residues. V lost 5 bases and J 0 bases, leaving 11 bases between the germline ends. Original handling: Clinicopathological groups differed in CDR3, with these differences serving to build a distant-metastasis classifier for papillary thyroid cancer. MiXCR was used by TCRdb to re-call the PCR reads. V and J calls and clone size were set by TCRdb, not the authors. The table lists around 29,000 clones, roughly 25% of them singletons.

The rearrangement links TRBV27 to TRBJ2-7; unclear D gene. This sequence was found in a female donor with papillary thyroid cancer or a benign thyroid nodule (not recorded which). Some clones in this sample may be carry-over from other donors' samples. Sequenced sample: blood. CDR3 nucleotide sequence: TGTGCCAGCAGTCTCGGAGATATCTCCTACGAGCAGTACTTC. Its protein product is CASSLGDISYEQYF.